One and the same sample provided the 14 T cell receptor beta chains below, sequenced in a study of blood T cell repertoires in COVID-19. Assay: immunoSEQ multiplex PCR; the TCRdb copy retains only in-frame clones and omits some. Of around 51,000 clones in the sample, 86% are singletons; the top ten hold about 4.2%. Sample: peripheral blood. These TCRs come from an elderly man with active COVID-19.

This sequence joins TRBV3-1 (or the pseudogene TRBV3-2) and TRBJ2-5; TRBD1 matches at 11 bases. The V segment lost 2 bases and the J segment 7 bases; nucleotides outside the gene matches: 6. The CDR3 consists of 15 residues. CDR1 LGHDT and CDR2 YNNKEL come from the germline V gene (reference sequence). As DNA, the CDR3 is TGTGCCAGCAGCCAACGGGACAGGGGGTGGGGGACCCAGTACTTC. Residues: CASSQRDRGWGTQYF.

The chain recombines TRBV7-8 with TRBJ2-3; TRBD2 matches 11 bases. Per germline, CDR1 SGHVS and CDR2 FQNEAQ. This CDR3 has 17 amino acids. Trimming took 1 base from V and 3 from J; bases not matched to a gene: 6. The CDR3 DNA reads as TGTGCCAGCAGCTTAGGGATAGCGGGAGGGTGGACAGATACGCAGTATTTT. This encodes CASSLGIAGGWTDTQYF.

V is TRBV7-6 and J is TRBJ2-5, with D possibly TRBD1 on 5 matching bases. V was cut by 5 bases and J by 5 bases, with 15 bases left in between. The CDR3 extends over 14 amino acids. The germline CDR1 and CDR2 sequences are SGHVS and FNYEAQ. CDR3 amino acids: CASSKDTVEETQYF. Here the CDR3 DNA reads TGTGCCAGCAGCAAGGACACGGTCGAGGAGACCCAGTACTTC.

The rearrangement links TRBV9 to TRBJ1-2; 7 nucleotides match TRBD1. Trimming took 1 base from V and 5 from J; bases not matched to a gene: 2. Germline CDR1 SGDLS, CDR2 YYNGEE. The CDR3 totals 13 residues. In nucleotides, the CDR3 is TGTGCCAGCAGCGTACCGGGACAGTATGGCTACACCTTC. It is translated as CASSVPGQYGYTF.

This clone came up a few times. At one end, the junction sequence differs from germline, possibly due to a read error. For the CDR3, the DNA is TGTGCCAGCTCCCCACGACAGGGGACTAGCGGGAGCTCCTACGAGCAGTACTTC. Translation: CASSPRQGTSGSSYEQYF. The chain carries TRBV18 and TRBJ2-7; 14 bases agree with TRBD2. The germline gives CDR1 KGHSH, CDR2 LQKENI. The CDR3 length is 18 residues.

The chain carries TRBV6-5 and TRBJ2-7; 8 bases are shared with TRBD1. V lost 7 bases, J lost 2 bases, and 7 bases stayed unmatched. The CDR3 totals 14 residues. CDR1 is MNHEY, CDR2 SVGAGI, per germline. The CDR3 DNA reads TGTGCCAGCAATCTGGACAGGGTAGCCTACGAGCAGTACTTC. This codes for CASNLDRVAYEQYF.

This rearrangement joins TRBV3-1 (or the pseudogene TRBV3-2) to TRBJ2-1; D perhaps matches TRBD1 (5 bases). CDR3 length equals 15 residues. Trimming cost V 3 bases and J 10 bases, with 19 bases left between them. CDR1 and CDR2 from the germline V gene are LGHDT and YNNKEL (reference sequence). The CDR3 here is CASSHRPLSTVEQFF. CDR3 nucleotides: TGTGCCAGCAGCCATCGTCCCCTATCGACAGTCGAGCAGTTCTTC.

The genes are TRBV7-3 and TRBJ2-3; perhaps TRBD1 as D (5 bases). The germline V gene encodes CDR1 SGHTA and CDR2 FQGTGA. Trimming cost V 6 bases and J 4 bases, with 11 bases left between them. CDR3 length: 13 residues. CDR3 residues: CASSQGTPDTQYF. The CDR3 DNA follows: TGTGCCAGCAGTCAGGGTACCCCAGATACGCAGTATTTT.

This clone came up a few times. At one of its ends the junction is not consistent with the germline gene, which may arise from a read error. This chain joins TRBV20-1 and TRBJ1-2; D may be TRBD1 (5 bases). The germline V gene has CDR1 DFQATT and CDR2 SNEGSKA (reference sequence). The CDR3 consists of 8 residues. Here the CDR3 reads CGGYGYTF. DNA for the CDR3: TGTGGGGGGTATGGCTACACCTTC.

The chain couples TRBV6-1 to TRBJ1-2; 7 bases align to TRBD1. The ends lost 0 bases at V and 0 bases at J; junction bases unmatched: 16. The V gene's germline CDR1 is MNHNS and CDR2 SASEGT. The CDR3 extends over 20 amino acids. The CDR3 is CASSEAGYQVSGGANYGYTF. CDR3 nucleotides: TGTGCCAGCAGTGAAGCAGGGTATCAGGTGTCAGGGGGAGCTAACTATGGCTACACCTTC.

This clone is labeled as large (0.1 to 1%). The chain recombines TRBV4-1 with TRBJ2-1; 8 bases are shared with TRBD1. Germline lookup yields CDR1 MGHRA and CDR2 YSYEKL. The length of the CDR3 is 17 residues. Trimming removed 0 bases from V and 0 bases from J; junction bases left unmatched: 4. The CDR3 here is CASSQDGTGGSYNEQFF. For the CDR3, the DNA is TGCGCCAGCAGCCAAGATGGAACAGGGGGCTCCTACAATGAGCAGTTCTTC.

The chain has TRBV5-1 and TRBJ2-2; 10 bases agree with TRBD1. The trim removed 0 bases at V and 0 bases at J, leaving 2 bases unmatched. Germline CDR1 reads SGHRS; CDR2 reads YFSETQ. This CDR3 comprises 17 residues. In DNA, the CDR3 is TGCGCCAGCAGCTTGGCGACAGGGGGCACGAACACCGGGGAGCTGTTTTTT. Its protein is CASSLATGGTNTGELFF.

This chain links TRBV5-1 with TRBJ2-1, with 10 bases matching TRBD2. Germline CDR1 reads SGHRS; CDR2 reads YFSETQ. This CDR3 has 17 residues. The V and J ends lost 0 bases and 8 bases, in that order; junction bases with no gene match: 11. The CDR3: CASSLGGLAGGGDEQFF. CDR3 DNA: TGCGCCAGCAGCTTGGGTGGATTAGCGGGAGGTGGGGATGAGCAGTTCTTC. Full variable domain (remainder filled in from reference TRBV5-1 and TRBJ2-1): KAGVTQTPRYLIKTRGQQVTLSCSPISGHRSVSWYQQTPGQGLQFLFEYFSETQRNKGNFPGRFSGRQFSNSRSEMNVSTLELGDSALYLCASSLGGLAGGGDEQFFGPGTRLTVL.

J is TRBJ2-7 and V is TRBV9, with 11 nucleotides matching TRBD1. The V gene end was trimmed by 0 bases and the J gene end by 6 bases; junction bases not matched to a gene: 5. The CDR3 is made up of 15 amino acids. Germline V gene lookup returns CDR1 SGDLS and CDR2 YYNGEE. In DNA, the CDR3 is TGTGCCAGCAGCGTAGGAGGGACAGGGGGACGCGAGCAGTACTTC. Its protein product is CASSVGGTGGREQYF.